This T cell receptor (beta chain) was obtained from a study of cytomegalovirus exposure and HLA in healthy donors. Regarding the study as a whole: Cytomegalovirus association was assigned to around 150 TCR beta chains.

PCR amplification relied on 60 Vbeta primers (plus 13 Jbeta primers). Produced via immunoSEQ multiplex PCR; TCRdb's table is partial and in-frame only. The repertoire has some 200,000 clones, approximately 81% of them found once; the top ten carry around 4%. These donors counted as nominally healthy when sampled, but unrecorded immune exposures were likely. Concerning this clone itself: What it binds is not known.

The sequencing sample was made of PBMCs. The TCR was taken from a man aged 50-60 years in good health and CMV-seronegative.

Here the CDR3 reads CASSYSRTTGANVLTF. The CDR3 bases are TGTGCCAGCAGTTACTCAAGGACTACTGGGGCCAACGTCCTGACTTTC. The chain has TRBV6-5 and TRBJ2-6; D may be TRBD2 (6 bases). Trimming shortened V by 0 bases and J by 2 bases, and 8 bases separated the two germline ends. CDR1 is MNHEY, CDR2 SVGAGI, per germline. The CDR3 totals 16 residues.